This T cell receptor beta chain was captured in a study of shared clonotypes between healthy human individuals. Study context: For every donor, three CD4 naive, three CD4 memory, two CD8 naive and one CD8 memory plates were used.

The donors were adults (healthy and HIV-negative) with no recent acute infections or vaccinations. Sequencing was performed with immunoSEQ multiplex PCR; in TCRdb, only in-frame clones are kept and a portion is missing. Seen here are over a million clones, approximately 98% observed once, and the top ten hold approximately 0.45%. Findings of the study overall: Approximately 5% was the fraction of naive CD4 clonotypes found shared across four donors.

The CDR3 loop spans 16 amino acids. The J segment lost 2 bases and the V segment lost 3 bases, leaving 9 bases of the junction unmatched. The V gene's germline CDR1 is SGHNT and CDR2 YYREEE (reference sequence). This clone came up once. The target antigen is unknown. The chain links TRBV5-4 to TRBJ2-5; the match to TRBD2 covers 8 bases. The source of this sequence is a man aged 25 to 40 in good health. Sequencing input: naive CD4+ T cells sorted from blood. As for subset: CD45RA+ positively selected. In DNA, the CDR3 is TGTGCCAGCAGCTCCCCGCGGGAGGAGGGACAAGAGACCCAGTACTTC. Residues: CASSSPREEGQETQYF.